These 22 T cell receptor beta chains originate from one sample sequenced in a study of blood T cell repertoires in COVID-19. The method was immunoSEQ multiplex PCR; TCRdb's version includes in-frame clones alone and lacks a portion of them. The profile shows roughly 100,000 clones, about four fifths of them singletons. Sequencing used peripheral blood. These receptors were collected from a man at least 80 years old with COVID-19, enrolled during active disease.

The chain recombines TRBV4-3 with TRBJ1-3; TRBD1 aligns across 8 bases. The V and J ends lost 5 bases and 8 bases, in that order; junction bases with no gene match: 11. CDR1 LGHNA and CDR2 YSLEER come from the germline V gene. CDR3 size: 15 residues. Written as DNA, the CDR3 is TGCGCCAGCAGCGATCGACAGGGGAGGCGGGACACCATATATTTT. It yields the protein CASSDRQGRRDTIYF.

The rearrangement links TRBV28 to TRBJ1-2; 8 bases are shared with TRBD1. The V gene's germline CDR1 is MDHEN and CDR2 SYDVKM. The ends lost 3 bases at V and 5 bases at J; junction bases unmatched: 5. The CDR3 runs 14 residues. CDR3: CASSFPQGAYGYTF. In DNA form, the CDR3 reads TGTGCCAGCAGTTTTCCGCAGGGGGCGTATGGCTACACCTTC.

The chain is built from TRBV28 and TRBJ1-2; 8 bases are a match to TRBD1. From germline, CDR1 is MDHEN and CDR2 SYDVKM. With V trimmed by 6 bases and J by 0 bases, 15 bases remained unmatched. There are 18 residues in the CDR3. The CDR3 loop reads CASRAGGQGALSNYGYTF. As DNA, the CDR3 is TGTGCCAGCAGGGCCGGTGGACAGGGAGCTTTATCTAACTATGGCTACACCTTC.

The chain couples TRBV2 to TRBJ2-7; 8 bases are a match to TRBD1. The ends lost 10 bases at V and 4 bases at J; junction bases unmatched: 9. This CDR3 has 13 residues. Germline V gene lookup returns CDR1 SNHLY and CDR2 FYNNEI. CDR3 sequence: CATSWTGRYEQYF. DNA of the CDR3: TGTGCCACCTCCTGGACAGGGAGGTACGAGCAGTACTTC.

The chain recombines TRBV24-1 with TRBJ2-3; 10 bases align to TRBD1. The J segment lost 1 base and the V segment lost 7 bases, leaving 4 bases of the junction unmatched. This CDR3 has 15 amino acids. Looked up from germline, CDR1 is KGHDR and CDR2 is SFDVKD. Here the CDR3 reads CATRGGTGGTDTQYF. In DNA, the CDR3 is TGTGCCACCAGAGGGGGGACAGGGGGCACAGATACGCAGTATTTT.

There are a few counts of this clone. Written as DNA, the CDR3 is TGTGCCAGCCAACCAGGGGGCACCCTTGGGACCCAGTACTTC. Protein: CASQPGGTLGTQYF. The chain combines TRBV5-5 with TRBJ2-5; 8 positions match TRBD1. Per the germline V gene, CDR1 is SGHKS and CDR2 is YYEKEE (reference sequence). J was trimmed by 7 bases and V by 7 bases; bases with no gene match: 12. The CDR3 totals 14 residues.

V and J are TRBV6-4 and TRBJ2-2, with TRBD2 identical over 9 bases. V trimming: 3 bases; J trimming: 5 bases; junction bases outside the gene matches: 7. Germline V gene data show CDR1 as MRHNA and CDR2 as SNTAGT. This CDR3 has 16 amino acids. The CDR3: CASSEGSGSATGELFF. CDR3 DNA: TGTGCCAGCAGTGAAGGTAGCGGGAGTGCGACCGGGGAGCTGTTTTTT.

This clone was seen only once. This sequence joins TRBV24-1 and TRBJ2-5, with D possibly being TRBD2 (6 bases). There are 14 residues in the CDR3. Trimming pared 0 bases from V and 3 bases from J, leaving 7 bases between. Germline CDR1 KGHDR, CDR2 SFDVKD. The CDR3 nucleotides read TGTGCCACCAGTGATTTGGGAGGGAAAGAGACCCAGTACTTC. This codes for CATSDLGGKETQYF.

In its sample, this clone was seen a few times. The chain carries TRBV19 and TRBJ1-4; no clear D. In germline, CDR1 is LNHDA, CDR2 SQIVND (reference sequence). The V and J ends lost 5 bases and 7 bases respectively, with 11 bases between them. This CDR3 is built from 13 residues. The CDR3 nucleotides are TGTGCCAGTAGTGCAAAGGGAGGTGAAAAACTGTTTTTT. This gives the protein CASSAKGGEKLFF.

V is TRBV10-2 and J is TRBJ2-7; D not resolved. Deletions cut 3 bases from V and 2 bases from J, with 11 bases between. This CDR3 spans 14 amino acids. Germline V gene lookup returns CDR1 WSHSY and CDR2 SAAADI. The CDR3 DNA reads as TGCGCCAGCAGTGAAACCCCAACGGCCTACGAGCAGTACTTC. It encodes CASSETPTAYEQYF.

The V and J genes are TRBV5-1 and TRBJ1-6; tentative D call: TRBD1 (6 bases). Trimming cost V 2 bases and J 9 bases, with 18 bases left between them. From germline, CDR1 is SGHRS and CDR2 YFSETQ. The CDR3 loop spans 16 amino acids. The CDR3 region is CASSLDRSGTGSPLHF. As DNA, the CDR3 is TGCGCCAGCAGCTTAGACAGGAGTGGTACGGGTTCACCCCTCCACTTT.

J is TRBJ2-3 and V is TRBV30; 8 nucleotides align to TRBD1. Germline CDR1 GTSNPN, CDR2 SVGIG (reference sequence). This CDR3 has 16 residues. The V gene end was trimmed by 0 bases and the J gene end by 3 bases; junction bases not matched to a gene: 8. The CDR3 spells CAWSVPTGARTDTQYF. The DNA for the CDR3 is TGTGCCTGGAGTGTACCGACAGGGGCCCGGACAGATACGCAGTATTTT.

The chain recombines TRBV3-1 (or the pseudogene TRBV3-2) with TRBJ2-7; D is perhaps TRBD1 (5 bases). The CDR3 is 13 residues long. Between the trimmed V and J ends, which lost 3 bases and 6 bases, there was a span of 12 bases. Germline V gene lookup returns CDR1 LGHDT and CDR2 YNNKEL (reference sequence). CDR3 amino acids: CASSQFPRGEQYF. The CDR3 DNA is TGTGCCAGCAGCCAGTTCCCAAGGGGCGAGCAGTACTTC.

The chain has TRBV6-5 and TRBJ2-7; D is possibly TRBD1 (5 bases). V lost 2 bases and J lost 6, with 17 bases in between. In germline, CDR1 is MNHEY, CDR2 SVGAGI. CDR3 length equals 15 residues. The CDR3 loop is CASSYGPPGSSEQYF. CDR3 in DNA: TGTGCCAGCAGTTACGGTCCCCCAGGGTCTAGCGAGCAGTACTTC.

Here the CDR3 DNA reads TGTGCCAGCAGCCAAGCCTGGCTAGCGGACACAGATACGCAGTATTTT. Its translation: CASSQAWLADTDTQYF. This sequence joins TRBV4-2 and TRBJ2-3; TRBD2 matches at 7 bases. The CDR3 loop spans 16 amino acids. CDR1 is LGHNA, CDR2 YNFKEQ, per germline. Trimming cost V 1 base and J 2 bases; bases outside gene matches: 6.

V is TRBV27 and J is TRBJ1-6; D remains ambiguous. The ends were cut back, 1 base at V and 6 bases at J, with 13 bases in the middle. Germline lookup yields CDR1 MNHEY and CDR2 SMNVEV (reference sequence). CDR3 size: 16 residues. The CDR3 protein is CASSLYGWQVNSPLHF. In nucleotides, the CDR3 is TGTGCCAGCAGTTTATATGGTTGGCAGGTTAATTCACCCCTCCACTTT.

V gene TRBV5-1 combines with J gene TRBJ2-7, with TRBD1 matching over 7 bases. Germline V gives CDR1 SGHRS, CDR2 YFSETQ. This CDR3 is built from 15 residues. V was clipped by 4 bases and J by 2 bases; unmatched bases: 9. This chain's CDR3 is CASSITWDSPYEQYF. The CDR3 DNA reads TGCGCCAGCAGCATCACTTGGGACAGTCCCTACGAGCAGTACTTC.

J is TRBJ1-2 and V is TRBV13; 7 bases are a match to TRBD1. V lost 5 bases to trimming and J lost 0 bases; unmatched junction nucleotides: 12. Germline V gene sequence: CDR1 PRHDT, CDR2 FYEKMQ (reference sequence). The CDR3 totals 17 residues. As DNA, the CDR3 is TGTGCCAGCAGCGGCCGTAAAGGGACAGCAACTAACTATGGCTACACCTTC. Translation: CASSGRKGTATNYGYTF.

The chain uses TRBV2 and TRBJ2-1, with 7 nucleotides matching TRBD1. The germline V gene has CDR1 SNHLY and CDR2 FYNNEI. The ends lost 7 bases at V and 0 bases at J; junction bases unmatched: 6. CDR3 length: 15 amino acids. The CDR3 coding sequence is TGTGCCAGCATTAAGGGGGCGGGCTCCTACAATGAGCAGTTCTTC. Its protein product is CASIKGAGSYNEQFF.

As to this clone: Other DNA sequences in this specimen translate into the identical CDR3. The rearrangement uses TRBV19 and TRBJ1-5; 9 bases are shared with TRBD1. The CDR3 is 14 residues long. The V gene end was trimmed by 1 base and the J gene end by 7 bases; junction bases not matched to a gene: 2. Germline CDR1 LNHDA, CDR2 SQIVND (reference sequence). The CDR3 region has the DNA TGTGCCAGTAGTATAGGGGGACAGGGACAGCCCCAGCATTTT. Its protein is CASSIGGQGQPQHF.

J is TRBJ2-2 and V is TRBV5-1, with 10 bases lining up with TRBD1. Germline lookup yields CDR1 SGHRS and CDR2 YFSETQ. V was pared by 2 bases and J by 3 bases, with 4 bases of the junction left unmatched. The CDR3 is made up of 16 amino acids. The CDR3 spells CASSLGTGVHTGELFF. The CDR3 DNA reads as TGCGCCAGCAGCTTAGGGACAGGGGTGCACACCGGGGAGCTGTTTTTT.

The J gene is TRBJ1-4, the V gene TRBV27, with D tentatively TRBD1 (6 bases). The germline gives CDR1 MNHEY, CDR2 SMNVEV (reference sequence). The CDR3 is 14 residues long. V lost 6 bases and J lost 8, with 16 bases in between. CDR3 residues: CASSPNRVREKLFF. CDR3 coding DNA: TGTGCCAGCAGCCCTAACAGGGTGAGGGAAAAACTGTTTTTT.